A single sample gave rise to the 15 T cell receptor beta chains below, sequenced in a study of glioma-infiltrating T cells after dendritic cell vaccination. The time point is: after dendritic cell vaccination, including at tumor progression/relapse. Here immunoSEQ multiplex PCR was the method, and the copy in TCRdb shows in-frame clones only, minus some. The table records 75,000 to 95,000 clones, roughly 84% of them present only once. Here the sequenced sample was blood, taken after dendritic cell vaccination. The source is a human donor with glioblastoma.

This clone was picked up a small number of times. The V call is TRBV5-1, the J call TRBJ2-1, with 8 bases matching TRBD2. The CDR3 contains 15 residues. J gave up 3 bases and V 3 bases, and 5 bases lay outside the gene matches. Germline V gene lookup returns CDR1 SGHRS and CDR2 YFSETQ. Written as DNA, the CDR3 is TGCGCCAGCAGCTCACGGGGGGGGCGCTACAATGAGCAGTTCTTC. As protein: CASSSRGGRYNEQFF.

This clone was observed a single time. The chain employs TRBV13 and TRBJ2-3; D might be TRBD2 (5 bases). The CDR3 runs 15 residues. The V end lost 5 bases, the J end lost 3 bases, and 15 bases lay between the germline ends. Germline CDR1 PRHDT, CDR2 FYEKMQ (reference sequence). This CDR3 reads CASSVSGPGTDTQYF. In nucleotides, the CDR3 is TGTGCCAGCAGCGTGAGCGGTCCCGGGACAGATACGCAGTATTTT.

The rearrangement links TRBV7-2 to TRBJ1-2; D gene uncertain. V gave up 4 bases and J gave up 3 bases, with 15 bases separating them. This CDR3 has 15 amino acids. CDR1 and CDR2 (germline): SGHTA, FQGNSA. CDR3 nucleotide sequence: TGTGCCAGCAGCTCAATAGCGACCTCTTACTATGGCTACACCTTC. Its protein is CASSSIATSYYGYTF.

The chain combines TRBV7-2 with TRBJ2-3; a weak D match, TRBD2 (6 bases). V was shortened by 5 bases and J by 3 bases, with 12 bases between the two germline ends. Germline values: CDR1 SGHTA, CDR2 FQGNSA. The CDR3 extends over 14 amino acids. DNA for the CDR3: TGTGCCAGCAGCCGACCCCGGGAGACAGATACGCAGTATTTT. Its protein product is CASSRPRETDTQYF.

The chain links TRBV5-1 to TRBJ2-3; TRBD2 matches at 11 bases. Trimming took 0 bases from V and 1 from J; bases not matched to a gene: 1. The CDR3 is 16 amino acids. Germline V gene lookup returns CDR1 SGHRS and CDR2 YFSETQ. CDR3 DNA sequence: TGCGCCAGCAGCTTGGAACTAGCGGGGGGCACAGATACGCAGTATTTT. This translates into CASSLELAGGTDTQYF. Drawing the rest from reference TRBV5-1 and TRBJ2-3, the complete variable domain is KAGVTQTPRYLIKTRGQQVTLSCSPISGHRSVSWYQQTPGQGLQFLFEYFSETQRNKGNFPGRFSGRQFSNSRSEMNVSTLELGDSALYLCASSLELAGGTDTQYFGPGTRLTVL.

The chain links TRBV10-3 to TRBJ2-5, with D possibly being TRBD2 (5 bases). The V gene lost 7 bases and the J gene lost 5 bases, with 14 bases spanning the gap. CDR3 size: 13 residues. Germline-derived CDR1 and CDR2 are ENHRY and SYGVKD. As DNA, the CDR3 is TGTGCCATCACCCTGGACCCGGGGGAGACCCAGTACTTC. This encodes CAITLDPGETQYF.

The chain recombines TRBV7-2 with TRBJ2-7; D not resolved. The V end was cut by 3 bases, the J end by 9 bases, with 15 bases between. Germline V gene lookup returns CDR1 SGHTA and CDR2 FQGNSA. The length of the CDR3 is 13 residues. CDR3 coding DNA: TGTGCCAGCAGCTTGCGGTTGCCTACGAGGCAGTACTTC. Translation: CASSLRLPTRQYF.

This chain links TRBV6-5 with TRBJ1-2; 8 bases align to TRBD1. J lost 8 bases, V lost 6 bases, and 8 bases had no gene match. Germline V gives CDR1 MNHEY, CDR2 SVGAGI. The CDR3 sequence is 13 residues long. This chain's CDR3 is CASRTGAPGGYTF. CDR3 bases: TGTGCCAGCAGGACAGGGGCGCCAGGCGGCTACACCTTC.

The rearrangement joins TRBV18 to TRBJ2-1, with D possibly matching TRBD1 (5 bases). Germline CDR1 KGHSH, CDR2 LQKENI. The CDR3 is made up of 13 amino acids. V gave up 6 bases and J gave up 5 bases, with 11 bases separating them. The CDR3 DNA sequence: TGTGCCAGCTCGAAAGGGGCGGACAATGAGCAGTTCTTC. Protein sequence: CASSKGADNEQFF.

The V and J genes are TRBV12-5 and TRBJ2-1, with D maybe TRBD2 (5 bases). Trimming shortened V by 1 base and J by 9 bases, and 19 bases separated the two germline ends. The CDR3 runs 16 residues. Germline assignment: CDR1 LGHNT and CDR2 FRNRAP. The CDR3 protein is CASGLAVVGLKTEQFF. The DNA of the CDR3 is TGTGCTAGTGGTTTGGCGGTGGTCGGACTCAAGACTGAGCAGTTCTTC.

The V gene is TRBV27, the J gene TRBJ2-3; tentatively, D is TRBD1 (6 bases). The CDR3 has 14 amino acids. V dropped 4 bases and J dropped 7 bases, with 15 bases sitting between them. CDR1 is MNHEY, CDR2 SMNVEV, per germline (reference sequence). The CDR3 protein is CASSYREGENTQYF. The CDR3 DNA is TGTGCCAGCAGTTACAGGGAAGGGGAAAATACGCAGTATTTT.

The rearrangement links TRBV5-4 to TRBJ1-1, with D perhaps matching TRBD1 (6 bases). Trimming removed 5 bases from V and 4 bases from J, with 12 bases in between. CDR3 length: 13 residues. Germline CDR1 SGHNT, CDR2 YYREEE (reference sequence). CDR3 region: CASRGQQGTEAFF. CDR3 sequence (DNA): TGTGCCAGCAGGGGTCAACAGGGCACTGAAGCTTTCTTT.

This rearrangement joins TRBV11-3 to TRBJ2-7; TRBD1 matches at 10 bases. Germline assignment: CDR1 SGHNT and CDR2 YENEEA. Trimming took 1 base from V and 7 from J; bases not matched to a gene: 7. CDR3 length equals 15 residues. Written as DNA, the CDR3 is TGTGCCAGCAGCTTAGTACGGGACAGGGGATATGAGCAGTACTTC. Its protein product is CASSLVRDRGYEQYF.

The chain joins TRBV7-2 to TRBJ2-3; 10 nucleotides line up with TRBD2. J was trimmed by 6 bases and V by 3 bases; bases with no gene match: 12. CDR3 length equals 17 residues. Germline assignment: CDR1 SGHTA and CDR2 FQGNSA. The CDR3 region is CASSFRTSGITRDTQYF. CDR3 DNA: TGTGCCAGCAGCTTCCGGACTAGCGGTATCACCCGCGATACGCAGTATTTT.

The chain has TRBV9 and TRBJ2-1, with a weak D call TRBD2 (7 bases). Trimming took off 5 bases at V and 5 bases at J, with 26 bases between the two ends. Germline values: CDR1 SGDLS, CDR2 YYNGEE. This CDR3 contains 18 residues. As DNA, the CDR3 is TGTGCCAGCAGACTCCATAAACTGGGGGGGCTAGCAAACAATGAGCAGTTCTTC. It translates to CASRLHKLGGLANNEQFF. Complete variable domain (other parts from reference TRBV9 and TRBJ2-1): DSGVTQTPKHLITATGQRVTLRCSPRSGDLSVYWYQQSLDQGLQFLIQYYNGEERAKGNILERFSAQQFPDLHSELNLSSLELGDSALYFCASRLHKLGGLANNEQFFGPGTRLTVL.